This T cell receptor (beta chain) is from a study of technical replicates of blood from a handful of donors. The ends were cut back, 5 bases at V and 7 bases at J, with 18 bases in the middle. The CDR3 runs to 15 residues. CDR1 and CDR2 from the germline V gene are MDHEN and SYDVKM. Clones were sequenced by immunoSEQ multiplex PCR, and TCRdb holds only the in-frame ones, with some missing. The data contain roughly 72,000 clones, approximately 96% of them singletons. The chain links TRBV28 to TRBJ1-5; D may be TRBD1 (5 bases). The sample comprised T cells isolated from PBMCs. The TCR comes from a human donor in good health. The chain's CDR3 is CASSQVGGYNQPQHF. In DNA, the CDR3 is TGTGCCAGCAGTCAGGTCGGGGGGTATAACCAGCCCCAGCATTTT.